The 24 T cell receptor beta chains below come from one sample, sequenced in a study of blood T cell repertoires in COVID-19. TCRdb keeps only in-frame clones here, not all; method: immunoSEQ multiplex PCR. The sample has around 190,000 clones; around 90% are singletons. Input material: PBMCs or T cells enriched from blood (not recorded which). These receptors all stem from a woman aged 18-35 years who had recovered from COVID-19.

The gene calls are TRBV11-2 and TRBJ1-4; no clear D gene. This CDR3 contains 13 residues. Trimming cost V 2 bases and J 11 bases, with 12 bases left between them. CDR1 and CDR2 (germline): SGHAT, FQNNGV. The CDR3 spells CASSLSLSEKLFF. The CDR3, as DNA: TGTGCCAGCAGCTTATCTCTTTCTGAGAAACTGTTTTTT.

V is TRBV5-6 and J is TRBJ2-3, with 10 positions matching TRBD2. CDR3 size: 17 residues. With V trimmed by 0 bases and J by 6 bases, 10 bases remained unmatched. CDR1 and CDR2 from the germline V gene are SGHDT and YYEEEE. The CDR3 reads CASSLVSSGSGWDTQYF. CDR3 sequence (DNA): TGTGCCAGCAGCTTGGTTTCTAGCGGGAGTGGTTGGGATACGCAGTATTTT.

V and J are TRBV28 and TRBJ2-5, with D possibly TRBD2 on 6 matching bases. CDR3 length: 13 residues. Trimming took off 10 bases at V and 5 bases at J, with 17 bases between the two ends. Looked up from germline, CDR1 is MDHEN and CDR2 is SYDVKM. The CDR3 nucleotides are TGTGCCACCCTGGGTACTAGCCGGGAGACCCAGTACTTC. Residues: CATLGTSRETQYF.

CDR3 sequence reads: CASSTASGANVLTF. The CDR3 nucleotides are TGTGCCAGCAGTACAGCCTCTGGGGCCAACGTCCTGACTTTC. The V and J genes are TRBV5-4 and TRBJ2-6, with D unresolved. Trimming took 5 bases from V and 0 from J, leaving 6 bases between them. The germline V gene has CDR1 SGHNT and CDR2 YYREEE (reference sequence). The CDR3 is made up of 14 amino acids.

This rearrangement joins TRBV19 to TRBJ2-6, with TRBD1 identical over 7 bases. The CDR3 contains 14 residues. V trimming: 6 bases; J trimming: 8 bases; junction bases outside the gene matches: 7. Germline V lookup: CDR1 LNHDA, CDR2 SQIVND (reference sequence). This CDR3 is CASSTGETPNVLTF. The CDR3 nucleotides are TGTGCCAGTAGCACAGGGGAAACTCCCAACGTCCTGACTTTC. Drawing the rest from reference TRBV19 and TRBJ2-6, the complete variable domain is DGGITQSPKYLFRKEGQNVTLSCEQNLNHDAMYWYRQDPGQGLRLIYYSQIVNDFQKGDIAEGYSVSREKKESFPLTVTSAQKNPTAFYLCASSTGETPNVLTFGAGSRLTVL.

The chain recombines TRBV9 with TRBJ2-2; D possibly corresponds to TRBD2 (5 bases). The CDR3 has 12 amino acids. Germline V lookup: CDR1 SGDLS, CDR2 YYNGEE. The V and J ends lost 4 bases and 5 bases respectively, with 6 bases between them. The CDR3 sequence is CASSPGTGELFF. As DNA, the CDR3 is TGTGCCAGCAGCCCGGGGACCGGGGAGCTGTTTTTT.

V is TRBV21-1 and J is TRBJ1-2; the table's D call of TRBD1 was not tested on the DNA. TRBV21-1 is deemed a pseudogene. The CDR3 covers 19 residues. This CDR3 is CASSKEAQGPPIANYGYTF. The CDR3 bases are TGTGCCAGCAGCAAAGAGGCGCAGGGGCCCCCTATAGCTAACTATGGCTACACCTTC.

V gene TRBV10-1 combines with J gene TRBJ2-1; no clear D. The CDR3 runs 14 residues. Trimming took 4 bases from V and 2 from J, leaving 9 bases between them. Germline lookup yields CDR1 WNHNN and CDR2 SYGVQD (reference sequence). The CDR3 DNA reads TGCGCCAGCAGTGCTGGAGAGGCCTACAATGAGCAGTTCTTC. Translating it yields CASSAGEAYNEQFF.

Here the CDR3 reads CSASRTMNYEQYF. DNA of the CDR3: TGCAGTGCTAGTCGGACAATGAACTACGAGCAGTACTTC. V gene TRBV20-1 combines with J gene TRBJ2-7, with TRBD1 as a possible D gene (5 bases). From germline, CDR1 is DFQATT and CDR2 SNEGSKA (reference sequence). The CDR3 spans 13 residues. V was trimmed by 3 bases and J by 3 bases, leaving 12 bases between them.

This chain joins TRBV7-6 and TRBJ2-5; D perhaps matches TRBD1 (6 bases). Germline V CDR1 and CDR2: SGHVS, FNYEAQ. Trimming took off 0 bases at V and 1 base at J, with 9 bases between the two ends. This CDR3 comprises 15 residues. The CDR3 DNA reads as TGTGCCAGCAGCTTAGCGTTGGGGGCCCAAGAGACCCAGTACTTC. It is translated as CASSLALGAQETQYF.

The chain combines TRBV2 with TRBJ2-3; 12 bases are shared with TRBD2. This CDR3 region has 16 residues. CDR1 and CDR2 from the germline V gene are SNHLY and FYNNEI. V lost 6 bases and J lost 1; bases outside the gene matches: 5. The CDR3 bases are TGTGCCAGCAGAGGGACTAGCGGGTACGGCACAGATACGCAGTATTTT. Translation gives CASRGTSGYGTDTQYF.

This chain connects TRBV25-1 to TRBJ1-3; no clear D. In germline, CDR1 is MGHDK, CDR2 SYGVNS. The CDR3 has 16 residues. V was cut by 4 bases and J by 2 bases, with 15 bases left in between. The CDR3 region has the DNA TGTGCCAGCAGTGCAATCGACGGAGCTCCTGGAAACACCATATATTTT. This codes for CASSAIDGAPGNTIYF.

The CDR3 nucleotides are TGTGCCAGACGCGGCGCGAACACCGGGGAGCTGTTTTTT. It is translated as CARRGANTGELFF. This chain uses TRBV7-9 with TRBJ2-2; unclear D gene. The germline V gene has CDR1 SEHNR and CDR2 FQNEAQ (reference sequence). The CDR3 sequence is 13 residues long. Between the trimmed V and J ends, which lost 9 bases and 0 bases, there was a span of 8 bases.

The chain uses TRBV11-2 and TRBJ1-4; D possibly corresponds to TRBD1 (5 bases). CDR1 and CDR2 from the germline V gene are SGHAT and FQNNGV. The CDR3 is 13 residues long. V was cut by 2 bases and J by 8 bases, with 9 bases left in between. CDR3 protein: CASSLSGGEKLFF. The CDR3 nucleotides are TGTGCCAGCAGCTTAAGTGGGGGGGAAAAACTGTTTTTT.

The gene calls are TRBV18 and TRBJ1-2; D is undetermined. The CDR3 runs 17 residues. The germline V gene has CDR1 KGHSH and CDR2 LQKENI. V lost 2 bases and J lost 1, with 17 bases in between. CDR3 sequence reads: CASSPGQVPDINYGYTF. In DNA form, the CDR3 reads TGTGCCAGCTCACCAGGCCAAGTACCTGACATTAACTATGGCTACACCTTC.

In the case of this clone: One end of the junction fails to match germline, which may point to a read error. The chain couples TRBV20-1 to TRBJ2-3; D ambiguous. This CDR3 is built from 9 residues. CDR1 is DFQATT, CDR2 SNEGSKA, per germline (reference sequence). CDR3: CSARDSHSF. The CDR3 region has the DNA TGCAGTGCTAGAGATTCCCATTCTTTT.

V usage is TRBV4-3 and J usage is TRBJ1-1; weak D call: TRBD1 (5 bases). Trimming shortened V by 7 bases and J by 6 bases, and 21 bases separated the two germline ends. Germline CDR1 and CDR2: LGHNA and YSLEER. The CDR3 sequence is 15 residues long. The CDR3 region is CASTSRPGYASEAFF. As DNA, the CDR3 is TGCGCCAGCACTAGTAGGCCAGGGTACGCCTCTGAAGCTTTCTTT.

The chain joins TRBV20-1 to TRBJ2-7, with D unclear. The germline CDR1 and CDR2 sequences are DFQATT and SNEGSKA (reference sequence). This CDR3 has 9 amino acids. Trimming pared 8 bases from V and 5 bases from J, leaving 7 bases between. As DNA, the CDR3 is TGCAGTTTGGGCCACGAGCAGTACTTC. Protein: CSLGHEQYF.

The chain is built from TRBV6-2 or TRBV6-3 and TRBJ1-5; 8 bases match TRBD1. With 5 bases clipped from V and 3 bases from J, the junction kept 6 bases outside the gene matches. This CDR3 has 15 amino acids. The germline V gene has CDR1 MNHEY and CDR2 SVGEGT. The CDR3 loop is CASSPRTGINQPQHF. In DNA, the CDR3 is TGTGCCAGCAGTCCAAGGACAGGGATCAATCAGCCCCAGCATTTT.

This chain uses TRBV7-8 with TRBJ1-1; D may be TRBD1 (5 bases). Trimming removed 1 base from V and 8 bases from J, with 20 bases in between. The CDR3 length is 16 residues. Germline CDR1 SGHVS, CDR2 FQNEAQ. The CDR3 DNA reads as TGTGCCAGCAGCTTAGGGGTCGGGTGGGACTACATGGAAGCTTTCTTT. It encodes CASSLGVGWDYMEAFF.

As DNA, the CDR3 is TGTGCCAGCAGCTCAGGGGGGACTGAAGCTTTCTTT. Translation: CASSSGGTEAFF. V usage is TRBV7-8 and J usage is TRBJ1-1, with 7 bases fitting TRBD1. V lost 4 bases, J lost 5 bases, and 1 base stayed unmatched. The germline CDR1 and CDR2 sequences are SGHVS and FQNEAQ. This CDR3 has 12 residues.

Here the CDR3 DNA reads TGTGCCAGCAGTGAAGCGCCAGACCTAGCGGGAGGCCTTACAGATACGCAGTATTTT. Translated, it gives CASSEAPDLAGGLTDTQYF. V is TRBV6-1 and J is TRBJ2-3; 11 nucleotides match TRBD2. The V segment lost 0 bases and the J segment 3 bases; nucleotides outside the gene matches: 11. The germline V gene has CDR1 MNHNS and CDR2 SASEGT. The CDR3 runs to 19 residues.

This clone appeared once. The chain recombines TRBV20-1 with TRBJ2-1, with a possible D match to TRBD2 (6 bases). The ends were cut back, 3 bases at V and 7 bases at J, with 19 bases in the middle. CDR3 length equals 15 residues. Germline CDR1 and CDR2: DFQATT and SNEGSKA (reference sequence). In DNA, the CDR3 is TGCAGTGCTAGTGGGCGGGGCGCCGGGGGAAATGAGCAGTTCTTC. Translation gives CSASGRGAGGNEQFF.

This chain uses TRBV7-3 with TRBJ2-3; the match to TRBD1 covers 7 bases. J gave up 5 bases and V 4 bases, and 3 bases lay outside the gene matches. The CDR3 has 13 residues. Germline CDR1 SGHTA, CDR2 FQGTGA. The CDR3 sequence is CASSWTGRDTQYF. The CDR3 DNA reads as TGTGCCAGCAGCTGGACAGGAAGAGATACGCAGTATTTT.